This T cell receptor (beta chain) was sequenced in a study of cytomegalovirus exposure and HLA in healthy donors. Study-wide results and limits: Later, TCR association rates were found to vary by HLA locus, highest for DRB1 and lowest for HLA-C.

Details on this clone: Antigen: not known.

CDR3 length: 16 residues. CDR1 SNHLY and CDR2 FYNNEI come from the germline V gene. Trimming pared 3 bases from V and 0 bases from J, leaving 14 bases between. The PCR contained 60 Vbeta and 13 Jbeta primers. Authors' data handling: Unique TCR beta chains totaled roughly 80 million in a later count, with around 11 million of them shared. Method: immunoSEQ multiplex PCR; TCRdb's copy keeps in-frame clones and lacks some. V and J calls and clone size are copied from that table; D and trimming were computed from the DNA. The sample lists around 94,000 clones, more than 65% occurring once. Sequenced input: PBMCs. This sequence originates from a human donor in good health. The chain recombines TRBV2 with TRBJ1-1; D possibly corresponds to TRBD1 (6 bases). CDR3 amino acids: CASSDPDRTLNTEAFF. The CDR3 bases are TGTGCCAGCAGTGACCCAGACAGGACCCTGAACACTGAAGCTTTCTTT. Filled out from reference TRBV2 and TRBJ1-1, the complete variable domain reads EPEVTQTPSHQVTQMGQEVILRCVPISNHLYFYWYRQILGQKVEFLVSFYNNEISEKSEIFDDQFSVERPDGSNFTLKIRSTKLEDSAMYFCASSDPDRTLNTEAFFGQGTRLTVV.